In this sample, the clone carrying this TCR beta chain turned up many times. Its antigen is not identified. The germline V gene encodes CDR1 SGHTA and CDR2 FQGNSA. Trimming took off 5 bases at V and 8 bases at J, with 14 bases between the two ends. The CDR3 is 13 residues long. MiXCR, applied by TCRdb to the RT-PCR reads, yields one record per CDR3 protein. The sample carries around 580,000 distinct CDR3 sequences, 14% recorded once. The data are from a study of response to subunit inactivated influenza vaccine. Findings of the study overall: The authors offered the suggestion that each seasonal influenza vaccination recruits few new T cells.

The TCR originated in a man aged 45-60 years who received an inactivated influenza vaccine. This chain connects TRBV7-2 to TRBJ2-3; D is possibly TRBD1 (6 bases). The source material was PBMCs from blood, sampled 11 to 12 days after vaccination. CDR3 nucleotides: TGTGCCAGCAGCCCCCCCAGCAGGGGTACGCAGTATTTT. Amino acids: CASSPPSRGTQYF.